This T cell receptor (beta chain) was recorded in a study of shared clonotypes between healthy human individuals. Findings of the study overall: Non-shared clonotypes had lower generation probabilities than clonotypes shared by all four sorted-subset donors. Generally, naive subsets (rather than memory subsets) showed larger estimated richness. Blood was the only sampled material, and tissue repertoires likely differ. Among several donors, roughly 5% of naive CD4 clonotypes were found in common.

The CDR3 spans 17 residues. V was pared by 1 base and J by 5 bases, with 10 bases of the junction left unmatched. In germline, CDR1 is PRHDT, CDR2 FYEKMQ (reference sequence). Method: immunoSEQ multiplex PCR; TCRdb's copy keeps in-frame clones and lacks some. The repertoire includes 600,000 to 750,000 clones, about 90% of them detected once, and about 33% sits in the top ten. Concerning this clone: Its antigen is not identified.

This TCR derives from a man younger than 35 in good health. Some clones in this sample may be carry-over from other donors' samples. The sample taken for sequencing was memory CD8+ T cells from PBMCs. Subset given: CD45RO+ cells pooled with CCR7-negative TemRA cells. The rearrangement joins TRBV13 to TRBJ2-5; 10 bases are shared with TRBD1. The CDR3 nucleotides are TGTGCCAGCAGCTTAGTTCTCCGGGACAGGGGCAGGGAGACCCAGTACTTC. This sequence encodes CASSLVLRDRGRETQYF. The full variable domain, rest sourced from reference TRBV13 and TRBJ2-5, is AAGVIQSPRHLIKEKRETATLKCYPIPRHDTVYWYQQGPGQDPQFLISFYEKMQSDKGSIPDRFSAQQFSDYHSELNMSSLELGDSALYFCASSLVLRDRGRETQYFGPGTRLLVL.